A single T cell receptor beta chain is shown here with its context. Its antigen remains unidentified. Each sample yielded at least 5.5 micrograms of PBMC total RNA. A second PCR of 7 to 11 cycles used a sample-barcoded 5' primer and a J-beta primer mix. A single record per CDR3 protein comes from TCRdb applying MiXCR to the 5' RACE reads. This repertoire shows fewer than 2 million distinct CDR3 sequences, roughly two fifths found once; its top ten account for around 23%. The sample is drawn from a study of blood T cells in healthy people across ages. The study, taken as a whole, reports: Diversity was higher, and naive CD4+ cells more numerous, in long-lived donors than in aged donors.

The sequencing input was blood. This TCR was sampled from a human donor in good health.

The chain's CDR3 is CAGGGPLYEQYF. CDR3 in DNA: TGTGCAGGCGGGGGCCCTCTCTACGAGCAGTACTTC. The V gene is TRBV6-1, the J gene TRBJ2-7; weak D call: TRBD2 (7 bases). Germline values: CDR1 MNHNS, CDR2 SASEGT. This CDR3 has 12 residues.